A selection of T cell receptor beta chains follows, all from one sample in a study of CD8+ T cells in alopecia areata. Method: immunoSEQ multiplex PCR; TCRdb's copy keeps in-frame clones and lacks some. The table lists hundreds of thousands of clones, roughly 63% of them singletons. This specimen consisted of CD4+ T cells sorted from blood, obtained between weeks 51 and 54, from a patient treated with tofacitinib. The receptors stem from a human donor with alopecia areata. Each CDR3 is given with its conserved first and last residue. D genes are given only for firm matches. Not every row has a clone size; where given, it reads once, few, many or a size class.

v_call	j_call	clone_size	d_call	cdr3_nt	cdr3_aa
TRBV11-2	TRBJ2-7	NA	TRBD2	TGTGCCAGCAGCCAAGGGACTAGCGGGGGTTACGAGCAGTACTTC	CASSQGTSGGYEQYF
TRBV5-1	TRBJ2-3	few	NA	TGCGCCAGCAGCTTGGCAGGGGGCACAGATACGCAGTATTTT	CASSLAGGTDTQYF
TRBV9	TRBJ2-1	few	NA	TGTGCCAGCAGCTCCACTAGTTACTACAATGAGCAGTTCTTC	CASSSTSYYNEQFF
TRBV30	TRBJ1-6	NA	NA	TGTGCCTGGAGCGCCTTTGAGGATTCGCCCCTCCACTTT	CAWSAFEDSPLHF
TRBV7-9	TRBJ1-5	once	TRBD1	TGTGCCAGCAGCAGACCAGGGGGCACTCAGCCCCAGCATTTT	CASSRPGGTQPQHF
TRBV5-1	TRBJ2-1	NA	TRBD1	TGCGCCAGCAGCTTGGGGGACAGTTTCTACAATGAGCAGTTCTTC	CASSLGDSFYNEQFF
TRBV5-4	TRBJ1-4	NA	TRBD1	TGTGCCAGCCACAGGGGGGGCACAGGAACAACTAATGAAAAACTGTTTTTT	CASHRGGTGTTNEKLFF
TRBV10-3	TRBJ1-2	few	TRBD1	TGTGCCATCCCCTCAAGACAGGGGGCTAGTGGCTACACCTTC	CAIPSRQGASGYTF
TRBV4-3	TRBJ1-1	NA	TRBD1	TGCGCCAGCAGCCGGGGACAGGGTGTGGACACTGAAGCTTTCTTT	CASSRGQGVDTEAFF
TRBV19	TRBJ2-1	few	NA	TGTGCCAGTACACCGGGACGGTCGACAGAGCAGTTCTTC	CASTPGRSTEQFF
TRBV29-1	TRBJ2-5	NA	NA	TGCAGCGTTCGAAGAGAGACCCAGTACTTC	CSVRRETQYF
TRBV2	TRBJ2-7	few	NA	TGTGCCAGCAGTGAGCCGGGACCCTACGAGCAGTACTTC	CASSEPGPYEQYF
TRBV15	TRBJ1-1	few	NA	TGTGCCACCAGCAGGGACAGCGATTGGAACACTGAAGCTTTCTTT	CATSRDSDWNTEAFF
TRBV15	TRBJ2-7	NA	NA	TGTGCCACCAGCAGAGCCCATGAGCTAAACGAGCAGTACTTC	CATSRAHELNEQYF
TRBV6-5	TRBJ2-1	NA	TRBD2	TGTGCCAGCAGGTCCGGACTAGCGGGGGGGCATGAGCAGTTCTTC	CASRSGLAGGHEQFF
TRBV6-5	TRBJ1-2	few	NA	TGTGCCAGCAGATTCCCAGGGAGGGGCGGCTACACCTTC	CASRFPGRGGYTF
TRBV10-3	TRBJ2-7	NA	NA	TGTGCCGCAAGGGGGGCCGCTCAGGGGGAGCAGTACTTC	CAARGAAQGEQYF
TRBV30	TRBJ2-1	NA	TRBD1	TGTGCCTGGACCCGGGACAGGCACAATGAGCAGTTCTTC	CAWTRDRHNEQFF
TRBV30	TRBJ1-3	NA	TRBD1	TGTGCCTGGAGTGTGCCCAGGGGGCTTGGAAACACCATATATTTT	CAWSVPRGLGNTIYF
TRBV5-1	TRBJ1-2	NA	NA	TGCGCCAGCAGCTTGGAGGGGACCTATGGCTACACCTTC	CASSLEGTYGYTF
TRBV6-5	TRBJ1-4	NA	NA	TGTGCCAGCAGGCCCAGGACACTGGGAAATGAAAAACTGTTTTTT	CASRPRTLGNEKLFF
TRBV30	TRBJ2-6	NA	NA	TGTGCCTGGAGGCACTCTGGGGCCAACGTCCTGACTTTC	CAWRHSGANVLTF
TRBV4-1	TRBJ2-7	NA	TRBD1	TGCGCCAGCAGCCGAGTGCCGACAGGGGGCAACGAGCAGTACTTC	CASSRVPTGGNEQYF
TRBV9	TRBJ2-7	NA	NA	TGTGCCAGCAGCGTAGCAAGTCACCCGAGCTCCTACGAGCAGTACTTC	CASSVASHPSSYEQYF
TRBV6-1	TRBJ2-5	NA	NA	TGTGCCACTCGGGCCGGACAGCAAGAGACCCAGTACTTC	CATRAGQQETQYF
TRBV7-2	TRBJ2-1	NA	NA	TGTGCCAGCACCTCTCAGACAGGCGCTGAGCAGTTCTTC	CASTSQTGAEQFF
TRBV4-1	TRBJ2-7	NA	NA	TGCGCCAGCAGCCTTGGAGGGGGCCCTTACGAGCAGTACTTC	CASSLGGGPYEQYF
TRBV29-1	TRBJ2-7	NA	TRBD1	TGCAGCGTTGGGGGACAGGGCTACGAGCAGTACTTC	CSVGGQGYEQYF
TRBV25-1	TRBJ2-7	NA	NA	TGTGCCAGCAGTGAATCCACAGGGTTATCCTACGAGCAGTACTTC	CASSESTGLSYEQYF
TRBV29-1	TRBJ2-5	NA	TRBD1	TGCAGCGTGACTAGACAGGGGGCGAGAGAGACCCAGTACTTC	CSVTRQGARETQYF
TRBV7-2	TRBJ2-5	NA	NA	TGTGCCAGCAGCTCCAGGAGGCTTACGGAGACCCAGTACTTC	CASSSRRLTETQYF
TRBV7-2	TRBJ2-5	NA	NA	TGTGCCAGCAGCTTAGGAGGGTACGGAGAGACCCAGTACTTC	CASSLGGYGETQYF
TRBV20-1	TRBJ2-1	NA	NA	TGCAGTGCCTACACGGATGAGCAGTTCTTC	CSAYTDEQFF
TRBV29-1	TRBJ2-3	few	NA	TGCAGCGTTGAAGTAGGACAGTCGGCAGATACGCAGTATTTT	CSVEVGQSADTQYF
TRBV6-5	TRBJ1-1	NA	NA	TGTGCCAGCAGTTCCCCCCCACCGCACACTGAAGCTTTCTTT	CASSSPPPHTEAFF
TRBV6-6	TRBJ1-6	NA	TRBD1	TGTGCCAGCAGTTACTGGGACAGGGGTAATTCACCCCTCCACTTT	CASSYWDRGNSPLHF
TRBV27	TRBJ1-1	NA	NA	TGTGCCAGCAGCCACTTAGGGGCCACCTTGGCTGAAGCTTTCTTT	CASSHLGATLAEAFF
TRBV15	TRBJ2-5	NA	NA	TGTGCCACCAGCAGGTCGAGGCAAGAGACCCAGTACTTC	CATSRSRQETQYF
TRBV5-1	TRBJ2-7	many	TRBD2	TGCGCCAGCAGCTTGGTAGCGGGATCCGTCGAGCAGTACTTC	CASSLVAGSVEQYF
TRBV2	TRBJ1-1	NA	NA	TGTGCCAGCAGTTTCTCGACGGTGAACACTGAAGCTTTCTTT	CASSFSTVNTEAFF
TRBV19	TRBJ1-2	NA	TRBD1	TGTGCCAGTAGTATACCATTACCGGGACAGGGGCATGGCTACACCTTC	CASSIPLPGQGHGYTF
TRBV7-9	TRBJ1-6	once	NA	TGTGCCGTACACGCGGCAGTCCTCCACTTT	CAVHAAVLHF
TRBV29-1	TRBJ2-1	NA	TRBD2	TGCAGCGTGGCCGGGACTAGCGGGTTCTACAATGAGCAGTTCTTC	CSVAGTSGFYNEQFF
TRBV29-1	TRBJ2-4	once	NA	TGCAGCGTTGAAGAGGGGGGCAAAAACATTCAGTACTTC	CSVEEGGKNIQYF
TRBV15	TRBJ2-3	NA	NA	TGTGCCACCAGCAGAGATATCACAGATACGCAGTATTTT	CATSRDITDTQYF
TRBV29-1	TRBJ1-2	few	NA	TGCAGCGTTGTTATCGGCCGGCTGGGCTATGGCTACACCTTC	CSVVIGRLGYGYTF
TRBV7-3	TRBJ1-1	NA	NA	TGTGCCAGCAGTCGTCGGAGCGGCACTGAAGCTTTCTTT	CASSRRSGTEAFF
TRBV15	TRBJ2-2	NA	TRBD1	TGTGCCACCAGCGGGCGGGACAGGGTGAACACCGGGGAGCTGTTTTTT	CATSGRDRVNTGELFF
TRBV29-1	TRBJ1-1	once	NA	TGCAGCGCCGCTGGACACCGGAACACTGAAGCTTTCTTT	CSAAGHRNTEAFF
TRBV7-2	TRBJ1-2	NA	NA	TGTGCCAGCAGCTTAGGTCTGTTGGCCGCCGTTGATGGCTACACCTTC	CASSLGLLAAVDGYTF
TRBV10-3	TRBJ1-2	few	NA	TGTGCCATCAGTGTGGGGGGCCCCTCCTATGGCTACACCTTC	CAISVGGPSYGYTF
TRBV5-1	TRBJ2-4	NA	NA	TGCGCCAGCAGCGACGGGCAAGGAGACATTCAGTACTTC	CASSDGQGDIQYF
TRBV29-1	TRBJ2-3	NA	TRBD2	TGCAGCGTTCGGGACTACACAGATACGCAGTATTTT	CSVRDYTDTQYF
TRBV5-6	TRBJ1-1	NA	NA	TGTGCCAGCAGCTTGTCGGTGAACACTGAAGCTTTCTTT	CASSLSVNTEAFF
TRBV30	TRBJ2-3	NA	NA	TGTGCCTGGAGCTCTCTGCGGTCCCTCACAGATACGCAGTATTTT	CAWSSLRSLTDTQYF
TRBV12-5	TRBJ2-3	few	NA	TGTGCTAGTGGTTTAATGGGACCCACAGATACGCAGTATTTT	CASGLMGPTDTQYF
TRBV5-1	TRBJ1-5	NA	NA	TGCGCCAGCAGCTTTAGTGGAGGGAATCAGCCCCAGCATTTT	CASSFSGGNQPQHF